The 14 T cell receptor beta chains listed next were all sequenced from one sample in a study of cytomegalovirus exposure and HLA in healthy donors. TCRdb's table, derived via immunoSEQ multiplex PCR, lists solely in-frame clones and lacks some. The data hold 100,000 to 130,000 clones, with 70% to 85% observed a single time. Source material: PBMCs. These receptors came from a woman between 18 and 29 years old in good health and CMV-seronegative.

The chain has TRBV5-1 and TRBJ1-2; D is ambiguous. Looked up from germline, CDR1 is SGHRS and CDR2 is YFSETQ. V lost 0 bases to trimming and J lost 7 bases, with 19 bases between them. The CDR3 has 16 residues. The CDR3 region is CASSLEGGSILRGYTF. In DNA, the CDR3 is TGCGCCAGCAGCTTGGAGGGCGGGTCCATCCTCCGTGGCTACACCTTC. Complete variable domain (other parts from reference TRBV5-1 and TRBJ1-2): KAGVTQTPRYLIKTRGQQVTLSCSPISGHRSVSWYQQTPGQGLQFLFEYFSETQRNKGNFPGRFSGRQFSNSRSEMNVSTLELGDSALYLCASSLEGGSILRGYTFGSGTRLTVV.

This rearrangement joins TRBV9 to TRBJ2-5; TRBD2 matches 14 bases. The length of the CDR3 is 18 residues. V dropped 4 bases and J dropped 2; count of bases not matched to a gene: 10. The germline gives CDR1 SGDLS, CDR2 YYNGEE. The CDR3 protein is CASSFRTSGGPSQETQYF. The CDR3 coding sequence is TGTGCCAGCAGCTTTCGGACTAGCGGGGGGCCCTCACAAGAGACCCAGTACTTC.

This clone was counted between two and nine times. The CDR3 DNA sequence: TGTGCCAGCAGCTCCCAAGGGGTCCTGACTGAAGCTTTCTTT. Protein sequence: CASSSQGVLTEAFF. The chain couples TRBV7-3 to TRBJ1-1; D possibly corresponds to TRBD1 (5 bases). Trimming pared 4 bases from V and 5 bases from J, leaving 14 bases between. The germline V gene encodes CDR1 SGHTA and CDR2 FQGTGA. The CDR3 spans 14 residues. Using reference TRBV7-3 and TRBJ1-1 for the parts outside the CDR3, the full variable domain is GAGVSQTPSNKVTEKGKYVELRCDPISGHTALYWYRQSLGQGPEFLIYFQGTGAADDSGLPNDRFFAVRPEGSVSTLKIQRTERGDSAVYLCASSSQGVLTEAFFGQGTRLTVV.

The J gene is TRBJ2-3, the V gene TRBV20-1; D is ambiguous. V was trimmed by 2 bases and J by 4 bases, leaving 4 bases between them. The CDR3 spans 11 residues. CDR1 is DFQATT, CDR2 SNEGSKA, per germline (reference sequence). Here the CDR3 reads CSARLADTQYF. In nucleotides, the CDR3 is TGCAGTGCTAGACTCGCAGATACGCAGTATTTT.

The chain is built from TRBV5-1 and TRBJ2-5, with 7 bases aligning to TRBD2. Germline assignment: CDR1 SGHRS and CDR2 YFSETQ. Germline trimming cut 5 bases from V and 4 bases from J; bases unmatched to any gene: 5. The CDR3 is 13 residues long. The chain's CDR3 is CASSYSSGETQYF. The CDR3 DNA is TGCGCCAGCAGTTACTCTAGCGGAGAGACCCAGTACTTC.

The table lists this clone with a few counts. The CDR3 DNA is TGTGCCTGGAGCCCACTGGACAGAAACACTGAAGCTTTCTTT. Translating gives CAWSPLDRNTEAFF. The rearrangement joins TRBV30 to TRBJ1-1, with D perhaps matching TRBD1 (6 bases). Germline assignment: CDR1 GTSNPN and CDR2 SVGIG (reference sequence). The ends were cut back, 3 bases at V and 2 bases at J, with 13 bases in the middle. The CDR3 has 14 residues.

V usage is TRBV6-5 and J usage is TRBJ1-1; D is unclear. V lost 2 bases and J lost 0, with 7 bases in between. Looked up from germline, CDR1 is MNHEY and CDR2 is SVGAGI. This CDR3 contains 14 residues. This CDR3 is CASSYDTMNTEAFF. In nucleotides, the CDR3 is TGTGCCAGCAGTTACGATACTATGAACACTGAAGCTTTCTTT.

This clone was detected a few times. This chain connects TRBV21-1 to TRBJ1-3; TRBD1, as called in the table, went unchecked against the DNA. TRBV21-1 is deemed a pseudogene. This CDR3 has 14 residues. The CDR3 protein is CASSKRTWGNTIYF. As DNA, the CDR3 is TGTGCCAGCAGCAAAAGAACATGGGGAAACACCATATATTTT.

The V and J genes are TRBV5-4 and TRBJ2-7; the match to TRBD1 covers 7 bases. Looked up from germline, CDR1 is SGHNT and CDR2 is YYREEE (reference sequence). The V and J ends lost 0 bases and 6 bases, in that order; junction bases with no gene match: 6. The CDR3 has 14 residues. CDR3 sequence: CASSLAIRQGEQYF. The CDR3 DNA reads TGTGCCAGCAGCTTGGCCATTAGACAGGGCGAGCAGTACTTC.

This chain uses TRBV7-9 with TRBJ2-1; 8 bases map to TRBD2. After removal of 5 bases from V and 0 bases from J, the junction contained 12 bases not matched to a gene. The CDR3 consists of 18 residues. Germline lookup yields CDR1 SEHNR and CDR2 FQNEAQ (reference sequence). In DNA, the CDR3 is TGTGCCAGCAGCCCCAGGGATAATAGCGGGACCTCCTACAATGAGCAGTTCTTC. Its translation: CASSPRDNSGTSYNEQFF.

The chain uses TRBV19 and TRBJ2-7; the D gene is possibly TRBD1 (6 bases). Germline V CDR1 and CDR2: LNHDA, SQIVND (reference sequence). V was clipped by 5 bases and J by 0 bases, with 11 bases between them. The CDR3 runs to 14 residues. The CDR3 DNA is TGTGCCAGTAGTGCCCGGGACAACTCCTACGAGCAGTACTTC. As protein: CASSARDNSYEQYF.

This sequence joins TRBV28 and TRBJ2-7, with a possible D match to TRBD2 (6 bases). In germline, CDR1 is MDHEN, CDR2 SYDVKM. This CDR3 spans 14 amino acids. V lost 8 bases and J 6 bases, leaving 20 bases between the germline ends. CDR3 amino acids: CASQREPSRAEQYF. As DNA, the CDR3 is TGTGCCAGCCAACGGGAGCCCTCAAGAGCCGAGCAGTACTTC.

The V call is TRBV4-1, the J call TRBJ2-1; 8 positions agree with TRBD2. Germline CDR1 and CDR2: MGHRA and YSYEKL. V shed 9 bases and J 4 bases; nucleotides not matched to a gene: 11. The CDR3 has 15 amino acids. CDR3 sequence reads: CASRGGSGGYNEQFF. In DNA form, the CDR3 reads TGCGCCAGTAGGGGGGGCAGCGGGGGTTACAATGAGCAGTTCTTC.

Concerning this clone: The sample has other DNA sequences that encode this CDR3 too. The chain carries TRBV27 and TRBJ2-7; 9 bases fit TRBD1. Germline loops: CDR1 MNHEY, CDR2 SMNVEV (reference sequence). The V segment lost 3 bases and the J segment 4 bases; nucleotides outside the gene matches: 7. This CDR3 is built from 15 residues. The CDR3 sequence: CASSFRDRVGYEQYF. In DNA, the CDR3 is TGTGCCAGCAGTTTCCGGGACAGGGTTGGTTACGAGCAGTACTTC.